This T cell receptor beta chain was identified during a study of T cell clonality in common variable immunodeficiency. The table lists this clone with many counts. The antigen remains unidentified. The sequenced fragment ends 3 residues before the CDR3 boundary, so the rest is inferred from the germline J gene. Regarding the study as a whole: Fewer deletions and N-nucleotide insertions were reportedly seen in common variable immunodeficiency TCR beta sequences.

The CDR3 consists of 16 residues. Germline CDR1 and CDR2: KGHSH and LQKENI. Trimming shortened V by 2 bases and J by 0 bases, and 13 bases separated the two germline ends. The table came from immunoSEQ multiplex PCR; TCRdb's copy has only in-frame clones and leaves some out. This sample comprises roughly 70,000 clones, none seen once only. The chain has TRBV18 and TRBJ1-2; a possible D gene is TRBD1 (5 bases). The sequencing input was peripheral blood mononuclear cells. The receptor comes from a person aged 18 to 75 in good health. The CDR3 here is CASSPRRGPANYGYTF. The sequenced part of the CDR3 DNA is TGTGCCAGCTCACCAAGGAGGGGTCCCGCTAACTATGGC.